These 27 T cell receptor beta chains share one sample of origin, sequenced in a study of vaccination and CD4 T cells after COVID-19. Sequencing of the DNA from cultured CD4+ T cells was carried out with the Oncomine TCR Beta short-read assay. Each CDR3 protein is one row after TCRdb ran MiXCR on the PCR reads. The table shows around 19,000 distinct CDR3 sequences, with roughly half occurring only once. Documented treatment: approximately 11-day PBMC culture with coronavirus spike peptide pools or control peptides (ViraFEST assay). These receptors' antigens are unknown. Sequencing used CD4+ T cells from blood, cultured in vitro. The receptors shown here come from a human donor who had recovered from COVID-19.

The chain links TRBV6-5 to TRBJ2-5, with 7 bases identical to TRBD1. Germline CDR1 MNHEY, CDR2 SVGAGI. V lost 4 bases to trimming and J lost 5 bases; unmatched junction nucleotides: 13. CDR3 length equals 16 residues. The DNA for the CDR3 is TGTGCCAGCAGTTCCCACGCGGACAGGCGCTGGGAGACCCAGTACTTC. Protein sequence: CASSSHADRRWETQYF.

A word on this clonotype: At one end the junction does not follow the germline gene, possibly because of a read error. This rearrangement joins TRBV2 to TRBJ2-3; 13 positions agree with TRBD2. This CDR3 is built from 13 residues. CDR1 and CDR2 (germline): SNHLY, FYNNEI. The DNA for the CDR3 is TGTGCCAGCAGGACCGGGACTAGCGGGGCTAAGGATTTT. This sequence encodes CASRTGTSGAKDF.

To note about this clonotype: A junction end diverges from the germline sequence, so it may reflect a read error. CDR3 in amino acids: CVSAMRGAWGTEAFF. The DNA for the CDR3 is TGTGTCAGCGCCATGCGGGGGGCATGGGGCACTGAAGCTTTCTTT. The chain recombines TRBV6-2 or TRBV6-3 with TRBJ1-1; D might be TRBD1 (6 bases). CDR3 size: 15 residues. CDR1 is MNHEY and CDR2 is SVGEGT in the germline V gene.

The rearrangement uses TRBV12-3 or TRBV12-4 and TRBJ1-2; D is undetermined. This CDR3 is built from 15 residues. Trimming took off 5 bases at V and 4 bases at J, with 17 bases between the two ends. CDR3 DNA sequence: TGTGCCAGCAGTACCCAAATAGGCAGCTTCTATGGCTACACCTTC. It codes for CASSTQIGSFYGYTF.

V and J are TRBV27 and TRBJ2-7; 7 bases are a match to TRBD1. Germline assignment: CDR1 MNHEY and CDR2 SMNVEV (reference sequence). This CDR3 has 13 residues. Trimming at V came to 7 bases and at J to 6 bases, leaving 9 bases not matched to a gene. The CDR3 reads CASTTGAAGEQYF. CDR3 coding DNA: TGTGCCAGCACCACAGGGGCGGCCGGCGAGCAGTACTTC.

A few counts support this clonotype. The V call is TRBV20-1, the J call TRBJ1-1; D is uncertain. Germline assignment: CDR1 DFQATT and CDR2 SNEGSKA (reference sequence). V was trimmed by 3 bases and J by 4 bases, leaving 15 bases between them. There are 14 residues in the CDR3. As DNA, the CDR3 is TGCAGTGCTAGCCAAGGGTCCGAGGCCACTGAAGCTTTCTTT. Its translation: CSASQGSEATEAFF.

The chain links TRBV19 to TRBJ1-2; D is uncertain. The CDR3 runs 13 residues. Germline V CDR1 and CDR2: LNHDA, SQIVND (reference sequence). V gave up 3 bases and J gave up 4 bases, with 9 bases separating them. CDR3 sequence: CASSMLVSYGYTF. The CDR3 DNA is TGTGCCAGTAGTATGCTGGTTTCCTATGGCTACACCTTC.

The gene calls are TRBV12-3 or TRBV12-4 and TRBJ1-1; TRBD1 is a possible D gene (5 bases). This CDR3 has 14 amino acids. The V gene lost 8 bases and the J gene lost 1 base, with 14 bases spanning the gap. The DNA for the CDR3 is TGTGCCAGCGGCAGGGCGTATGGGAACACTGAAGCTTTCTTT. This encodes CASGRAYGNTEAFF.

The gene calls are TRBV12-3 or TRBV12-4 and TRBJ1-6; D is unresolved. The CDR3 spans 14 residues. The V gene lost 2 bases and the J gene lost 6 bases, with 8 bases spanning the gap. The DNA of the CDR3 is TGTGCCAGCAGTTTACGTGGTTTTAATTCACCCCTCCACTTT. The encoded protein is CASSLRGFNSPLHF.

The V call is TRBV2, the J call TRBJ1-2; D unclear. Trimming took off 0 bases at V and 3 bases at J, with 8 bases between the two ends. This CDR3 is built from 14 residues. CDR1 is SNHLY and CDR2 is FYNNEI in the germline V gene. CDR3 sequence reads: CASSEASPDYGYTF. Here the CDR3 DNA reads TGTGCCAGCAGTGAAGCCAGCCCCGACTATGGCTACACCTTC.

This chain links TRBV19 with TRBJ2-2; D is ambiguous. CDR3 length: 15 residues. Germline values: CDR1 LNHDA, CDR2 SQIVND (reference sequence). V was cut by 6 bases and J by 4 bases, with 15 bases left in between. CDR3 loop: CASRKSTGLTGELFF. DNA for the CDR3: TGTGCCAGTAGGAAAAGTACGGGCCTCACCGGGGAGCTGTTTTTT.

This clonotype appeared once. Mismatch with germline at one junction end may stem from a read error. The rearrangement uses TRBV6-2 or TRBV6-3 and TRBJ2-3; 7 positions agree with TRBD2. Looked up from germline, CDR1 is MNHEY and CDR2 is SVGEGT. The CDR3 extends over 13 amino acids. CDR3 DNA sequence: TGTGCCAGCAGCGGGAGGAGCACAGATGCGCAGTATTTT. Its translation: CASSGRSTDAQYF.

This clonotype turned up a few times. The rearrangement links TRBV7-9 to TRBJ2-7, with D possibly TRBD2 on 5 matching bases. The CDR3 length is 12 residues. Germline lookup yields CDR1 SEHNR and CDR2 FQNEAQ (reference sequence). Trimming removed 6 bases from V and 1 base from J, with 7 bases in between. The CDR3 coding sequence is TGTGCCAGCAGTAGAGGGTCCTACGAGCAGTACTTC. It is translated as CASSRGSYEQYF.

The chain joins TRBV20-1 to TRBJ1-2, with D perhaps TRBD1 (5 bases). The CDR3 covers 15 residues. In germline, CDR1 is DFQATT, CDR2 SNEGSKA (reference sequence). Trimming stripped 2 bases from V and 4 bases from J, with 17 bases between. The CDR3 nucleotides are TGCAGTGCTAGACCCCTGGGGGTGGCCAGCTATGGCTACACCTTC. This gives the protein CSARPLGVASYGYTF.

This clonotype appeared a few times. V gene TRBV20-1 combines with J gene TRBJ2-5; 7 nucleotides match TRBD2. V dropped 2 bases and J dropped 4; count of bases not matched to a gene: 16. This CDR3 contains 17 residues. The germline V gene encodes CDR1 DFQATT and CDR2 SNEGSKA (reference sequence). CDR3 in DNA: TGCAGTGCTAGACACTCCCGGGCTAGCGGAGCCTTAGAGACCCAGTACTTC. Its protein is CSARHSRASGALETQYF.

The V call is TRBV7-6, the J call TRBJ2-5, with TRBD2 matching 12 bases. CDR1 SGHVS and CDR2 FNYEAQ come from the germline V gene. This CDR3 has 14 residues. V gave up 5 bases and J gave up 2 bases; unmatched junction bases: 0. The CDR3 DNA reads as TGTGCCAGCAGCGGACTAGCGGGACAAGAGACCCAGTACTTC. This codes for CASSGLAGQETQYF.

CDR3 nucleotides: TGTGCCAGCAGCTTAGTATTGGGGTTGGCGGAGACCCAGTACTTC. Translation gives CASSLVLGLAETQYF. The rearrangement joins TRBV7-9 to TRBJ2-5; D is ambiguous. This CDR3 contains 15 residues. Trimming removed 1 base from V and 5 bases from J, with 14 bases in between. Germline V gives CDR1 SEHNR, CDR2 FQNEAQ (reference sequence).

This clonotype was seen a few times. The rearrangement joins TRBV12-3 or TRBV12-4 to TRBJ2-7, with 12 positions matching TRBD2. The V segment lost 7 bases and the J segment 2 bases; nucleotides outside the gene matches: 3. This CDR3 is built from 14 residues. CDR3 sequence (DNA): TGTGCCAGCACCTCTAGCGGGGGGGCCTACGAGCAGTACTTC. It is translated as CASTSSGGAYEQYF.

This clonotype was observed a few times. The V and J genes are TRBV6-4 and TRBJ2-1; 10 bases match TRBD2. Germline V gene lookup returns CDR1 MRHNA and CDR2 SNTAGT. The CDR3 has 15 residues. V trimming: 2 bases; J trimming: 7 bases; junction bases outside the gene matches: 5. The CDR3 coding sequence is TGTGCCAGCAGTGACGGAGCGGGAGGGCCAAATGAGCAGTTCTTC. Amino acid sequence: CASSDGAGGPNEQFF.

The genes are TRBV7-2 and TRBJ1-3; 9 nucleotides match TRBD1. Germline values: CDR1 SGHTA, CDR2 FQGNSA. CDR3 length equals 19 residues. J lost 4 bases, V lost 4 bases, and 17 bases had no gene match. The CDR3 region is CASSYRSGTGPFEGNTIYF. The CDR3, as DNA: TGTGCCAGCAGCTACAGATCCGGGACAGGGCCTTTCGAGGGAAACACCATATATTTT.

A few counts support this clonotype. This chain joins TRBV10-3 and TRBJ1-3, with no clear D. Germline values: CDR1 ENHRY, CDR2 SYGVKD. The CDR3 has 16 residues. Between the trimmed V and J ends, which lost 3 bases and 0 bases, there was a span of 12 bases. The CDR3 protein is CAISDRRSFSGNTIYF. The CDR3 DNA follows: TGTGCCATCAGTGACAGGCGGTCCTTCTCTGGAAACACCATATATTTT.

The CDR3 nucleotides read TGTGCCAGCAGCACTAGCGGGAGGGGAGACACCGGGGAGCTGTTTTTT. This gives the protein CASSTSGRGDTGELFF. V usage is TRBV7-9 and J usage is TRBJ2-2, with 13 bases lining up with TRBD2. V lost 5 bases to trimming and J lost 3 bases; unmatched junction nucleotides: 3. The germline CDR1 and CDR2 sequences are SEHNR and FQNEAQ (reference sequence). CDR3 length: 16 amino acids.

This clonotype was observed a handful of times. The rearrangement joins TRBV10-3 to TRBJ1-2, with D uncertain. Trimming cost V 7 bases and J 1 base, with 10 bases left between them. The CDR3 runs 13 residues. The germline CDR1 and CDR2 sequences are ENHRY and SYGVKD. Here the CDR3 reads CAIKDDGNYGYTF. The CDR3 nucleotides read TGTGCCATCAAGGATGACGGTAACTATGGCTACACCTTC.

This clonotype was seen only once. The chain combines TRBV6-1 with TRBJ1-1; D is perhaps TRBD1 (5 bases). The CDR3 is 13 amino acids. Germline values: CDR1 MNHNS, CDR2 SASEGT. V lost 6 bases to trimming and J lost 11 bases, with 19 bases between them. CDR3 in DNA: TGTGCCAGCAGAACGGGGGGGGGAAGGTGGGCTTTCTTT. This gives the protein CASRTGGGRWAFF.

This chain joins TRBV5-1 and TRBJ2-5; D is uncertain. Germline V lookup: CDR1 SGHRS, CDR2 YFSETQ. V was clipped by 0 bases and J by 2 bases, with 8 bases between them. This CDR3 has 14 residues. CDR3 bases: TGCGCCAGCAGCTTGGGGCATGGGCAAGAGACCCAGTACTTC. Amino acid sequence: CASSLGHGQETQYF. The full variable domain, completed using reference TRBV5-1 and TRBJ2-5, is KAGVTQTPRYLIKTRGQQVTLSCSPISGHRSVSWYQQTPGQGLQFLFEYFSETQRNKGNFPGRFSGRQFSNSRSEMNVSTLELGDSALYLCASSLGHGQETQYFGPGTRLLVL.

The genes are TRBV10-3 and TRBJ1-4, with unresolved D. The CDR3 runs to 12 residues. Germline CDR1 reads ENHRY; CDR2 reads SYGVKD. Between the trimmed V and J ends, which lost 3 bases and 8 bases, there was a span of 7 bases. The CDR3 here is CAISDYGEKLFF. In nucleotides, the CDR3 is TGTGCCATCAGTGACTATGGCGAAAAACTGTTTTTT.

This rearrangement joins TRBV6-1 to TRBJ1-2; D gene ambiguous. V lost 5 bases, J lost 7 bases, and 17 bases lay in between. Germline CDR1 and CDR2: MNHNS and SASEGT. The CDR3 sequence is 14 residues long. The CDR3 loop reads CASSPRGRVGGYTF. CDR3 bases: TGTGCCAGCAGTCCTCGTGGAAGGGTTGGTGGCTACACCTTC.